Shown below are 26 T cell receptor beta chains from a single sample sequenced in a study of CD8+CD57+ T cells in acquired aplastic anemia. Selection for sequencing was limited to patients who had shown CD8+CD57+ cell expansion by flow cytometry. Using genomic DNA as the template, TCR beta VDJ and CDR3 profiling was carried out. TCRdb re-called the reads through MiXCR, storing one row per CDR3 protein. The table includes 400,000 to 600,000 distinct CDR3 sequences, roughly 34% detected once. Source material: sorted CD4+, CD8+, or CD8+CD57+ T cells (not recorded which) from PBMCs. These receptors were obtained from a human donor with aplastic anemia.

To note about this clonotype: A single base separates this from a much larger clone, so it may be a read error. The rearrangement uses TRBV7-9 and TRBJ2-7; no reliable D call. CDR1 is SEHNR, CDR2 FQNEAQ, per germline (reference sequence). This CDR3 has 14 amino acids. CDR3 sequence: CACSLDSGSYEQYF. The CDR3 DNA reads TGTGCCTGCAGCTTAGATTCCGGCTCCTACGAGCAGTACTTC.

This chain connects TRBV7-2 to TRBJ2-1; D assignment may be TRBD1 or TRBD2 (5 bases each). Trimming took 11 bases from V and 7 from J, leaving 18 bases between them. Germline loops: CDR1 SGHTA, CDR2 FQGNSA. CDR3 length: 13 residues. In DNA, the CDR3 is TGTGCCTTCCTCAGGGCCCCGGGGAATGAGCAGTTCTTC. Amino acids: CAFLRAPGNEQFF.

The V and J genes are TRBV20-1 and TRBJ2-1; TRBD2 might be the D (5 bases). The CDR3 is 15 amino acids. Germline V gene sequence: CDR1 DFQATT, CDR2 SNEGSKA (reference sequence). Trimming stripped 0 bases from V and 7 bases from J, with 16 bases between. The CDR3 DNA is TGCAGTGCTAGAGATGGGTCGGGTTGGAGGAATGAGCAGTTCTTC. It specifies CSARDGSGWRNEQFF.

Note on this clonotype: The junction differs from germline at one of its ends, possibly a read error. This chain links TRBV25-1 with TRBJ1-5; 10 positions agree with TRBD1. CDR3 size: 17 residues. The V gene's germline CDR1 is MGHDK and CDR2 SYGVNS. CDR3 nucleotides: TGTGCCAGCAGTGACCGAAGAGGACAGGGGGGTCTTCAGCCCCAGCATTTC. Amino acids: CASSDRRGQGGLQPQHF.

Points on this clonotype: With a much larger clone just one base away, this may be a read error. The chain's CDR3 is CASMTVVRILNTEAFF. CDR3 DNA sequence: TGTGCCAGCATGACGGTAGTTCGTATTTTGAACACTGAAGCTTTCTTT. The chain is built from TRBV2 and TRBJ1-1, with no clear D. Trimming took 7 bases from V and 0 from J, leaving 18 bases between them. Germline values: CDR1 SNHLY, CDR2 FYNNEI. There are 16 residues in the CDR3.

This rearrangement joins TRBV25-1 to TRBJ1-6; 7 bases are shared with TRBD1. After removal of 6 bases from V and 3 bases from J, the junction contained 8 bases not matched to a gene. CDR1 is MGHDK, CDR2 SYGVNS, per germline. The CDR3 covers 16 residues. As DNA, the CDR3 is TGTGCCAGCAGCAAGGGACAGAGAAACTATAATTCACCCCTCCACTTT. This codes for CASSKGQRNYNSPLHF. Full variable domain (missing parts from reference TRBV25-1 and TRBJ1-6): EADIYQTPRYLVIGTGKKITLECSQTMGHDKMYWYQQDPGMELHLIHYSYGVNSTEKGDLSSESTVSRIRTEHFPLTLESARPSHTSQYLCASSKGQRNYNSPLHFGNGTRLTVT.

The chain employs TRBV5-1 and TRBJ1-1; no clear D. Germline CDR1 is SGHRS and CDR2 is YFSETQ. Trimming took off 5 bases at V and 3 bases at J, with 14 bases between the two ends. CDR3 length: 14 residues. The CDR3 reads CASSQPDGDTEAFF. DNA of the CDR3: TGCGCCAGCAGTCAACCAGATGGGGACACTGAAGCTTTCTTT.

This clonotype has a handful of counts. V gene TRBV12-3 or TRBV12-4 combines with J gene TRBJ2-7; D tentatively fits TRBD1 or TRBD2 (7 bases each). The CDR3 covers 15 residues. Trimming removed 4 bases from V and 1 base from J, with 14 bases in between. The CDR3 DNA reads TGTGCCAGCAGTTGGGGGGGACAGATTTCCTACGAGCAGTACTTC. Translated, it gives CASSWGGQISYEQYF.

This clonotype was seen many times. The chain links TRBV24-1 to TRBJ1-2; no reliable D call. The CDR3 is 14 amino acids. Trimming shortened V by 4 bases and J by 4 bases, and 12 bases separated the two germline ends. Germline CDR1 is KGHDR and CDR2 is SFDVKD. The CDR3 nucleotides are TGTGCCACCAGTGACCCTGGACGGAGCTATGGCTACACCTTC. Translated, it gives CATSDPGRSYGYTF.

The table lists this clonotype with a few counts. The V and J genes are TRBV4-3 and TRBJ2-2; TRBD2 matches 11 bases. Germline V gene sequence: CDR1 LGHNA, CDR2 YSLEER. CDR3 size: 15 residues. The V segment lost 1 base and the J segment 5 bases; nucleotides outside the gene matches: 0. The CDR3 DNA is TGCGCCAGCAGCCAAGGGACTAGCGGGACCGGGGAGCTGTTTTTT. This translates into CASSQGTSGTGELFF.

The table lists this clonotype with many counts. Sequence at one end of the junction differs from germline and may be a read error. This chain uses TRBV15 with TRBJ1-1; perhaps TRBD1 as D (5 bases). This CDR3 has 15 residues. The germline gives CDR1 LNHNV, CDR2 YYDKDF (reference sequence). CDR3 sequence: CATSGDPTENTEAFF. Here the CDR3 DNA reads TGTGCCACCAGCGGAGATCCGACAGAGAACACTGAAGCTTTCTTT. The full variable domain, its missing parts supplied by reference TRBV15 and TRBJ1-1, is DAMVIQNPRYQVTQFGKPVTLSCSQTLNHNVMYWYQQKSSQAPKLLFHYYDKDFNNEADTPDNFQSRRPNTSFCFLDIRSPGLGDTAMYLCATSGDPTENTEAFFGQGTRLTVV.

This clonotype showed up many times. The chain joins TRBV7-2 to TRBJ2-1, with 8 bases that match TRBD2. In germline, CDR1 is SGHTA, CDR2 FQGNSA. The CDR3 has 14 residues. Trimming cost V 5 bases and J 2 bases; bases outside gene matches: 2. The CDR3 nucleotides are TGTGCCAGCAGCATCGGGGGGGCCTACAATGAGCAGTTCTTC. Translating gives CASSIGGAYNEQFF.

The V and J genes are TRBV24-1 and TRBJ2-7, with TRBD1 matching over 11 bases. The CDR3 extends over 18 amino acids. Germline CDR1 reads KGHDR; CDR2 reads SFDVKD. With 7 bases clipped from V and 5 bases from J, the junction kept 18 bases outside the gene matches. In DNA, the CDR3 is TGTGCCACCAGCCAGTTAAGTACCGGGACAGGGGGGCGCGACGAGCAGTACTTC. Amino acid sequence: CATSQLSTGTGGRDEQYF.

The rearrangement joins TRBV10-1 to TRBJ2-7, with a tentative D call TRBD1 (5 bases). The V end was cut by 7 bases, the J end by 3 bases, with 16 bases between. In germline, CDR1 is WNHNN, CDR2 SYGVQD (reference sequence). CDR3 length equals 14 residues. Here the CDR3 DNA reads TGCGCCAGCAACCCAATGACAGCTCGCTACGAGCAGTACTTC. It codes for CASNPMTARYEQYF.

The V gene is TRBV30, the J gene TRBJ1-2; D unclear. The CDR3 spans 15 residues. V was shortened by 2 bases and J by 4 bases, with 17 bases between the two germline ends. The germline CDR1 and CDR2 sequences are GTSNPN and SVGIG (reference sequence). The CDR3 DNA follows: TGTGCCTGGAGTTTTCTATCCCATTCGTCCTATGGCTACACCTTC. It translates to CAWSFLSHSSYGYTF.

V is TRBV5-1 and J is TRBJ1-1; D is ambiguous. There are 13 residues in the CDR3. The V end was cut by 7 bases, the J end by 4 bases, with 14 bases between. In germline, CDR1 is SGHRS, CDR2 YFSETQ. The CDR3 bases are TGCGCCAGCGCCCTCGAGGCGGGCACTGAAGCTTTCTTT. Translated, it gives CASALEAGTEAFF.

The chain joins TRBV5-1 to TRBJ2-2; D ambiguous. Germline CDR1 reads SGHRS; CDR2 reads YFSETQ. The CDR3 spans 15 residues. Trimming pared 0 bases from V and 4 bases from J, leaving 10 bases between. The CDR3 sequence is CASSLARVGTGELFF. The CDR3 DNA reads TGCGCCAGCAGCTTGGCCCGGGTTGGCACCGGGGAGCTGTTTTTT.

This clonotype was detected a few times. This chain connects TRBV11-1 to TRBJ2-1; D perhaps matches TRBD1 (5 bases). Trimming took off 5 bases at V and 0 bases at J, with 14 bases between the two ends. Germline V gene lookup returns CDR1 SGHAT and CDR2 FQDESV (reference sequence). The CDR3 has 16 residues. CDR3 sequence (DNA): TGTGCCAGCAGCACACAGACAGCTAGCTCCTACAATGAGCAGTTCTTC. This codes for CASSTQTASSYNEQFF.

V and J are TRBV2 and TRBJ2-4; TRBD2 might be the D (6 bases). V was pared by 4 bases and J by 0 bases, with 13 bases between. Germline loops: CDR1 SNHLY, CDR2 FYNNEI. The CDR3 is made up of 16 amino acids. Here the CDR3 reads CASSAWYGGAKNIQYF. The CDR3, as DNA: TGTGCCAGCAGTGCATGGTACGGGGGAGCCAAAAACATTCAGTACTTC.

This clonotype was detected a few times. The rearrangement joins TRBV29-1 to TRBJ1-1; D ambiguous. Germline V gene data show CDR1 as SQVTM and CDR2 as ANQGSEA. The V and J ends lost 2 bases and 7 bases respectively, with 11 bases between them. The length of the CDR3 is 12 residues. CDR3 sequence reads: CSVENSLFEAFF. The CDR3 DNA reads as TGCAGCGTTGAAAACTCCCTCTTTGAAGCTTTCTTT.

About this clonotype: A read error is possible here, since a much larger clone lies one base away. V usage is TRBV7-2 and J usage is TRBJ1-2, with a tentative D call TRBD1 (5 bases). The CDR3 is 14 residues long. Germline-derived CDR1 and CDR2 are SGHTA and FQGNSA. The V end lost 3 bases, the J end lost 8 bases, and 16 bases lay between the germline ends. CDR3 in amino acids: CASSFRRTTTGYTF. CDR3 in DNA: TGTGCCAGCAGCTTTCGACGGACAACTACAGGCTACACCTTC.

On this clonotype itself: Compared with germline, one end of the junction differs, possibly owing to a read error. The CDR3 region is CASSPNRGVQETQYF. CDR3 nucleotides: TGTGCCAGCAGCCCTAACAGGGGTGTCCAAGAGACCCAGTACTTC. This chain links TRBV10-2 with TRBJ2-5, with 7 nucleotides matching TRBD1. CDR1 and CDR2 from the germline V gene are WSHSY and SAAADI. The CDR3 consists of 15 residues.

On this clonotype: One base away lies a much larger clone, so this may be a sequencing read error. This rearrangement joins TRBV10-3 to TRBJ2-3, with D possibly matching TRBD2 (7 bases). The length of the CDR3 is 14 residues. Looked up from germline, CDR1 is ENHRY and CDR2 is SYGVKD. CDR3: CTICGGLVTDTQYF. CDR3 nucleotides: TGTACCATCTGCGGGGGCTTGGTCACAGATACGCAGTATTTT.

V gene TRBV15 combines with J gene TRBJ1-5; D is undetermined. The V gene's germline CDR1 is LNHNV and CDR2 YYDKDF (reference sequence). The V end was cut by 3 bases, the J end by 5 bases, with 11 bases between. CDR3 size: 14 residues. Here the CDR3 reads CATSSSGLDQPQHF. The CDR3 bases are TGTGCCACCAGCAGTTCGGGGTTGGATCAGCCCCAGCATTTT.

This clonotype was counted a single time. V is TRBV10-3 and J is TRBJ2-3; the D gene could be TRBD1 or TRBD2 (6 bases each). V lost 10 bases and J lost 1, with 18 bases in between. Germline V gene lookup returns CDR1 ENHRY and CDR2 SYGVKD. This CDR3 has 15 residues. The CDR3 is CASRNGGRGTDTQYF. The CDR3 bases are TGTGCCAGCAGAAACGGGGGCCGGGGCACAGATACGCAGTATTTT.

This clonotype was observed at least ten times. The CDR3 sequence is CASSDPRRTGSGEQYF. The CDR3 region has the DNA TGTGCCAGCAGTGATCCAAGAAGGACAGGGAGTGGCGAGCAGTACTTC. This sequence joins TRBV25-1 and TRBJ2-7; 8 positions match TRBD1. The germline CDR1 and CDR2 sequences are MGHDK and SYGVNS. With V trimmed by 3 bases and J by 6 bases, 13 bases remained unmatched. The CDR3 is made up of 16 amino acids.